Shown below are 8 T cell receptor beta chains from a single sample sequenced in a study of cytomegalovirus exposure and HLA in healthy donors. Both 60 Vbeta primers and 13 Jbeta primers went into the PCR. TCRdb keeps only in-frame clones here, not all; method: immunoSEQ multiplex PCR. The data show about 160,000 clones, with about four fifths seen just once and approximately 1.5% held by the top ten. Input material: PBMCs. All receptors derive from a girl under 18 in good health and CMV-seropositive.

This chain uses TRBV9 with TRBJ2-2; 7 bases align to TRBD2. V lost 4 bases to trimming and J lost 0 bases; unmatched junction nucleotides: 6. The CDR3 has 16 residues. Per the germline V gene, CDR1 is SGDLS and CDR2 is YYNGEE. In DNA, the CDR3 is TGTGCCAGCAGCTCGGCCGGGGGGTCGAACACCGGGGAGCTGTTTTTT. Protein: CASSSAGGSNTGELFF.

The CDR3 DNA reads as TGTGCCAGCACCCAAACCGGGACAGGGGGTGGAGAGACCCAGTACTTC. Its protein is CASTQTGTGGGETQYF. The chain recombines TRBV7-2 with TRBJ2-5; TRBD1 matches 11 bases. Trimming removed 7 bases from V and 4 bases from J; junction bases left unmatched: 11. Per germline, CDR1 SGHTA and CDR2 FQGNSA. This CDR3 is 16 amino acids long.

This clone was recorded only once. The V and J genes are TRBV28 and TRBJ2-2, with 8 positions matching TRBD2. Germline values: CDR1 MDHEN, CDR2 SYDVKM. This CDR3 spans 14 amino acids. J lost 1 base, V lost 8 bases, and 3 bases had no gene match. This chain's CDR3 is CASLAGRNTGELFF. CDR3 DNA sequence: TGTGCCAGCCTAGCGGGCCGGAACACCGGGGAGCTGTTTTTT.

V and J are TRBV18 and TRBJ1-2, with 11 positions matching TRBD1. Germline V gene data show CDR1 as KGHSH and CDR2 as LQKENI. The V gene end was trimmed by 4 bases and the J gene end by 4 bases; junction bases not matched to a gene: 5. The CDR3 contains 15 residues. The CDR3 region is CASSLGTGGSYGYTF. The CDR3 DNA reads as TGTGCCAGCTCACTAGGGACAGGGGGAAGCTATGGCTACACCTTC.

The genes are TRBV5-1 and TRBJ2-5, with 15 bases fitting TRBD2. The J call may be mistaken, given a closer DNA end match to TRBJ2-7. Germline V gene lookup returns CDR1 SGHRS and CDR2 YFSETQ. The CDR3 runs 17 residues. CDR3 region: CASSPGTSGGQPYEQYF. The CDR3 DNA follows: TGCGCCAGCAGCCCTGGGACTAGCGGGGGGCAACCCTACGAGCAGTACTTC.

V gene TRBV6-5 combines with J gene TRBJ2-7; TRBD1 agrees at 8 bases. V shed 6 bases and J 2 bases; nucleotides not matched to a gene: 9. The germline gives CDR1 MNHEY, CDR2 SVGAGI. This CDR3 region has 15 residues. The CDR3 DNA reads as TGTGCCAGCAGGCGTGACAGGGGCTTCACCTACGAGCAGTACTTC. As protein: CASRRDRGFTYEQYF.

V is TRBV7-9 and J is TRBJ1-3, with 9 positions matching TRBD1. This CDR3 has 15 residues. Trimming at V came to 5 bases and at J to 11 bases, leaving 13 bases not matched to a gene. Germline CDR1 is SEHNR and CDR2 is FQNEAQ (reference sequence). The CDR3, as DNA: TGTGCCAGCAGCCCCTGGGACAGGGCCTCCTCCGCCATATATTTT. Translation gives CASSPWDRASSAIYF.

This chain connects TRBV15 to TRBJ2-5; the match to TRBD2 covers 10 bases. Trimming removed 1 base from V and 5 bases from J; junction bases left unmatched: 7. CDR1 LNHNV and CDR2 YYDKDF come from the germline V gene (reference sequence). This CDR3 is 16 amino acids long. The CDR3 DNA follows: TGTGCCACCAGCAGAGGCCAGCGGGGGGGCGAGGAGACCCAGTACTTC. This gives the protein CATSRGQRGGEETQYF. Using reference TRBV15 and TRBJ2-5 for the parts outside the CDR3, the full variable domain is DAMVIQNPRYQVTQFGKPVTLSCSQTLNHNVMYWYQQKSSQAPKLLFHYYDKDFNNEADTPDNFQSRRPNTSFCFLDIRSPGLGDTAMYLCATSRGQRGGEETQYFGPGTRLLVL.